This passage covers 6 T cell receptor beta chains from one sample sequenced in a study of control samples from healthy donors and cancer patients. The data were produced by immunoSEQ multiplex PCR, yet TCRdb's version contains in-frame clones alone and is incomplete. The profile shows more than 50,000 clones, 65% to 90% of them singletons. The sample was blood. Every receptor here comes from a middle-aged man in good health.

CDR3 sequence reads: CASSLDGRSEKLFF. In DNA, the CDR3 is TGCGCCAGCAGCTTGGATGGCCGGAGTGAAAAACTGTTTTTT. The chain employs TRBV5-1 and TRBJ1-4; D ambiguous. Germline CDR1 reads SGHRS; CDR2 reads YFSETQ. The V and J ends lost 0 bases and 7 bases respectively, with 10 bases between them. CDR3 length equals 14 residues.

The chain uses TRBV25-1 and TRBJ1-4; TRBD1 agrees at 7 bases. Germline values: CDR1 MGHDK, CDR2 SYGVNS. The CDR3 runs 14 residues. Trimming took 2 bases from V and 6 from J; bases not matched to a gene: 3. CDR3 residues: CASSERQGDEKLFF. The CDR3 nucleotides read TGTGCCAGCAGTGAAAGACAGGGAGATGAAAAACTGTTTTTT.

The chain carries TRBV7-2 and TRBJ2-1, with D perhaps matching TRBD2 (6 bases). V gave up 8 bases and J gave up 5 bases, with 28 bases separating them. Germline-derived CDR1 and CDR2 are SGHTA and FQGNSA. This CDR3 spans 18 amino acids. This chain's CDR3 is CASSDAGSNPGRHNEQFF. Written as DNA, the CDR3 is TGTGCCAGCTCCGACGCCGGGAGCAATCCCGGTCGTCACAATGAGCAGTTCTTC.

The genes are TRBV28 and TRBJ1-2; a weak D match, TRBD1 (5 bases). The CDR3 runs to 14 residues. Deletions cut 5 bases from V and 8 bases from J, with 18 bases between. Germline CDR1 and CDR2: MDHEN and SYDVKM. CDR3 in amino acids: CASSPPVGLGGYTF. The CDR3 DNA reads TGTGCCAGCAGTCCCCCCGTGGGGCTCGGCGGCTACACCTTC.

This chain joins TRBV28 and TRBJ1-4; D gene uncertain. Germline V lookup: CDR1 MDHEN, CDR2 SYDVKM. This CDR3 comprises 14 residues. V lost 2 bases and J 4 bases, leaving 8 bases between the germline ends. This CDR3 is CASSLPSNNEKLFF. CDR3 bases: TGTGCCAGCAGTTTACCGTCGAATAATGAAAAACTGTTTTTT.

V and J are TRBV18 and TRBJ1-5, with 7 bases lining up with TRBD1. From germline, CDR1 is KGHSH and CDR2 LQKENI. V lost 3 bases and J lost 2; bases outside the gene matches: 19. CDR3 length: 20 residues. CDR3 sequence (DNA): TGTGCCAGCTCACCCCCCCCGGGCCTACAGGGGTCTAGGGGCAATCAGCCCCAGCATTTT. It yields the protein CASSPPPGLQGSRGNQPQHF.